The 7 T cell receptor beta chains presented below share a single source sample, sequenced in a study of beta chain features in type 1 diabetes. Expressed TCRB transcripts were sequenced after all isolated RNA was converted to cDNA. Data came from immunoSEQ multiplex PCR; TCRdb stores just in-frame clones and leaves some out. The sample includes under 450,000 clones, approximately 15% of them seen just once. Sequencing was done on a sample of naive CD4+ T cells from blood. Source of these receptors: a man aged 25-45 years in good health.

The table lists this clone with a few counts. The chain combines TRBV15 with TRBJ2-5, with 8 nucleotides matching TRBD1. V dropped 1 base and J dropped 0; count of bases not matched to a gene: 7. CDR1 LNHNV and CDR2 YYDKDF come from the germline V gene (reference sequence). The CDR3 is 17 amino acids. CDR3 residues: CATSRGFRQGNQETQYF. The CDR3 bases are TGTGCCACCAGCAGAGGATTCCGACAGGGGAACCAAGAGACCCAGTACTTC.

The chain couples TRBV12-5 to TRBJ2-1; D is uncertain. V gave up 2 bases and J gave up 8 bases, with 1 base separating them. In germline, CDR1 is LGHNT, CDR2 FRNRAP. The CDR3 is made up of 10 amino acids. The CDR3 spells CASGLHEQFF. CDR3 sequence (DNA): TGTGCTAGTGGTTTGCATGAGCAGTTCTTC.

The rearrangement joins TRBV5-1 to TRBJ2-7; 8 bases line up with TRBD1. After removal of 4 bases from V and 6 bases from J, the junction contained 3 bases not matched to a gene. The CDR3 loop spans 12 amino acids. Germline V lookup: CDR1 SGHRS, CDR2 YFSETQ. CDR3 region: CASSRTGFEQYF. In nucleotides, the CDR3 is TGCGCCAGCAGCCGGACAGGGTTCGAGCAGTACTTC.

This clone has just a few counts. This chain uses TRBV29-1 with TRBJ2-3, with D uncertain. V dropped 7 bases and J dropped 6 bases, with 20 bases sitting between them. Germline lookup yields CDR1 SQVTM and CDR2 ANQGSEA. The CDR3 spans 14 residues. In DNA form, the CDR3 reads TGCAGCGCTTTCGGCCCTCTCCTGGGGGATACGCAGTATTTT. Protein product: CSAFGPLLGDTQYF.

The gene calls are TRBV30 and TRBJ1-3, with D unclear. V was trimmed by 5 bases and J by 5 bases, leaving 13 bases between them. There are 13 residues in the CDR3. Germline CDR1 is GTSNPN and CDR2 is SVGIG (reference sequence). The CDR3 DNA reads as TGTGCCTGGGATCCTAGGACCAGAAACACCATATATTTT. It specifies CAWDPRTRNTIYF.

The chain joins TRBV13 to TRBJ1-1; D gene ambiguous. The V gene's germline CDR1 is PRHDT and CDR2 FYEKMQ (reference sequence). The germline V and J ends were trimmed by 10 bases and 0 bases, with 15 bases remaining between them. The CDR3 length is 14 residues. The CDR3 DNA reads TGTGCCACCAGGCCTGGTTCCCTGAACACTGAAGCTTTCTTT. This translates into CATRPGSLNTEAFF.

This clone was detected a few times. This chain joins TRBV7-3 and TRBJ1-2; tentative D call: TRBD1 (5 bases). CDR3 size: 14 residues. V lost 3 bases, J lost 7 bases, and 15 bases lay in between. CDR1 SGHTA and CDR2 FQGTGA come from the germline V gene. As DNA, the CDR3 is TGTGCCAGCAGCTTTGAGGGGTGGACGTTTGGCTACACCTTC. It specifies CASSFEGWTFGYTF. The complete variable domain, with remaining parts taken from reference TRBV7-3 and TRBJ1-2, reads GAGVSQTPSNKVTEKGKYVELRCDPISGHTALYWYRQSLGQGPEFLIYFQGTGAADDSGLPNDRFFAVRPEGSVSTLKIQRTERGDSAVYLCASSFEGWTFGYTFGSGTRLTVV.